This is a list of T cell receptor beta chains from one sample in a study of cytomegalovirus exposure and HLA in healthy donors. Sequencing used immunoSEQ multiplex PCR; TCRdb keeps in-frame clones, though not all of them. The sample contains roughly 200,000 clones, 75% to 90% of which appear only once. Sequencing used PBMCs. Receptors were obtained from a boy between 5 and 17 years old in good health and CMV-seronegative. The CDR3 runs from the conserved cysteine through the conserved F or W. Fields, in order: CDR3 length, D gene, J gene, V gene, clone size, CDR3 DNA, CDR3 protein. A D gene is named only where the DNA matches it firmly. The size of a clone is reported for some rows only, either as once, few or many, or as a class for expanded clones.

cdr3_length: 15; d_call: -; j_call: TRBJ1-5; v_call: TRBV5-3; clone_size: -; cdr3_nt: TGTGCCAGAATACCGGCAAGACTTAGCAATCAGCCCCAGCATTTT; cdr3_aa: CARIPARLSNQPQHF
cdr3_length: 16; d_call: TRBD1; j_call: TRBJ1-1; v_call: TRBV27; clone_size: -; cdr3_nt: TGTGCCAGCAGTTCCGGCTACTGGGGACAGGGATCTGAAGCTTTCTTT; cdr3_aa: CASSSGYWGQGSEAFF
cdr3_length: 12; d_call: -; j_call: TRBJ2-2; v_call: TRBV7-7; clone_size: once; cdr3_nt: TGTGCTAGCAGCCCTTACACCGGGGAGCTGTTTTTT; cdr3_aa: CASSPYTGELFF
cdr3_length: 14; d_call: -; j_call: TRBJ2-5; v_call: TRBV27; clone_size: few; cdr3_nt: TGTGCCAGCAGTCCGCGGACACGGTGGGAGACCCAGTACTTC; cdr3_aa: CASSPRTRWETQYF
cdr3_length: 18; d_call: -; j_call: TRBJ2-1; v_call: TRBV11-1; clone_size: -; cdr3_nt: TGTGCCAGCAGCTTAGCGGTTTCATTAACTCATTCCTACAATGAGCAGTTCTTC; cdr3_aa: CASSLAVSLTHSYNEQFF
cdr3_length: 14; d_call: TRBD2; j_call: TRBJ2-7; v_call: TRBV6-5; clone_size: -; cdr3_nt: TGTGCCAGCAGTTACAAGCGGGATTCCCACGAGCAGTACTTC; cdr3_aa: CASSYKRDSHEQYF
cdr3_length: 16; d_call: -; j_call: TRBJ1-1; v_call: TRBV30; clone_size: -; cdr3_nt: TGTGCCTGGAGTTTCCCGATCCTGAGGTGGAACACTGAAGCTTTCTTT; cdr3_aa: CAWSFPILRWNTEAFF
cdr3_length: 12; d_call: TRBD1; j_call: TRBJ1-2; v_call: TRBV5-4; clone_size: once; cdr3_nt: TGTGCCAGCAGCACGGACAGGGGCAGCTACACCTTC; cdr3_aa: CASSTDRGSYTF
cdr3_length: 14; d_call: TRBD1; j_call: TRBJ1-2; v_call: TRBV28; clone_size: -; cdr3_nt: TGTGCCAGCAGACGAACAGGGGGCAACTATGGCTACACCTTC; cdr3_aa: CASRRTGGNYGYTF
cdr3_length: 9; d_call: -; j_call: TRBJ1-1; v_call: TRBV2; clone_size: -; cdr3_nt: TGTGCCAGCAGTCGTGAAGCTTTCTTT; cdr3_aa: CASSREAFF